This T cell receptor beta chain was sequenced during a study of T cells in Graves' hyperthyroidism and ophthalmopathy. Study results and caveats: Classification by a 13 V-J model distinguished ophthalmopathy from stable hyperthyroidism. Before onset, by a median of 6.5 months, the model predicted ophthalmopathy.

There were TCR beta CDR3 regions amplified from RNA transcripts. HTBI primers were employed in a first-round RT-PCR of the TCR CDR3. TCRdb passed the multiplex PCR reads through MiXCR, listing each CDR3 protein once. Here the sample spans about 400,000 distinct CDR3 sequences, roughly 15% being singletons. The V gene's germline CDR1 is MNHEY and CDR2 SVGEGT. The CDR3 is 12 amino acids. Trimming stripped 5 bases from V and 5 bases from J, with 9 bases between. This clonotype was observed at least ten times. Its specificity is not known. The specimen sequenced was blood. The TCR originated in a woman aged 18-30 years with Graves' hyperthyroidism. The chain is built from TRBV6-2 or TRBV6-3 and TRBJ1-1; D is unclear. The CDR3 sequence: CASSPRLTEAFF. DNA for the CDR3: TGTGCCAGCAGTCCGCGGCTAACTGAAGCTTTCTTT.